These 24 T cell receptor beta chains share one sample of origin, sequenced in a study of siplizumab effects on memory and regulatory T cells. This table comes from immunoSEQ multiplex PCR, and its TCRdb copy is limited to in-frame clones, with some not included. This table has under 9,000 clones, about two fifths appearing once. These TCRs are of unknown antigen specificity. Coculturing of the mixed lymphocyte reaction cells was performed at 37°C for approximately 6 days. What was sequenced was CFSE-low (dividing) CD8+ T cells sorted from an allogeneic mixed lymphocyte reaction. Receptors were obtained from a human donor in good health; the cells came from an allogeneic mixed lymphocyte reaction.

By frequency in the sample, this clone is medium-sized. The V gene is TRBV29-1, the J gene TRBJ1-2, with a weak D call TRBD1 (6 bases). The CDR3 spans 13 residues. CDR1 is SQVTM, CDR2 ANQGSEA, per germline. With 0 bases removed from V and 2 bases from J, the gap between germline ends came to 7 bases. The CDR3, as DNA: TGCAGCGTTGAAGATCAGGGGAACTATGGCTACACCTTC. Translation: CSVEDQGNYGYTF.

The chain couples TRBV7-9 to TRBJ1-2; 7 positions match TRBD1. The CDR3 totals 16 residues. Germline CDR1 SEHNR, CDR2 FQNEAQ (reference sequence). J gave up 1 base and V 4 bases, and 9 bases lay outside the gene matches. The CDR3 reads CASSSLGTENNYGYTF. The CDR3 coding sequence is TGTGCCAGCAGCTCCCTAGGGACAGAGAATAACTATGGCTACACCTTC.

This clone is judged medium-sized. V is TRBV21-1 and J is TRBJ2-2. TRBV21-1 has pseudogene status. This CDR3 comprises 13 residues. CDR3 DNA: TGTGCCAGCAGAGGACCTAACACCGGGGAGCTGTTTTTT. Protein sequence: CASRGPNTGELFF.

This rearrangement joins TRBV27 to TRBJ2-1, with D possibly being TRBD1 or TRBD2 (5 bases each). The V end was cut by 1 base, the J end by 10 bases, with 14 bases between. This CDR3 is built from 14 residues. CDR1 is MNHEY, CDR2 SMNVEV, per germline (reference sequence). CDR3 bases: TGTGCCAGCAGTTTATGGCAGGACGAGGGGGAGCAGTTCTTC. As protein: CASSLWQDEGEQFF.

By share of the sample, this clone is medium-sized. V usage is TRBV27 and J usage is TRBJ2-7; tentatively, D is TRBD1 (5 bases). The CDR3 has 16 amino acids. Germline lookup yields CDR1 MNHEY and CDR2 SMNVEV (reference sequence). The V end lost 5 bases, the J end lost 2 bases, and 19 bases lay between the germline ends. In nucleotides, the CDR3 is TGTGCCAGCAGTGCCATCGGCCAAACAGGTCCCTACGAGCAGTACTTC. It translates to CASSAIGQTGPYEQYF.

This chain connects TRBV5-1 to TRBJ1-6, with 7 bases that match TRBD1. CDR1 SGHRS and CDR2 YFSETQ come from the germline V gene. There are 15 residues in the CDR3. V lost 0 bases to trimming and J lost 6 bases; unmatched junction nucleotides: 3. CDR3 nucleotides: TGCGCCAGCAGCTTGGGACAGGGAGCTAATTCACCCCTCCACTTT. It codes for CASSLGQGANSPLHF.

The rearrangement links TRBV4-1 to TRBJ2-7; either TRBD1 or TRBD2 may supply D (5 bases each). CDR1 is MGHRA and CDR2 is YSYEKL in the germline V gene. The ends were cut back, 5 bases at V and 0 bases at J, with 11 bases in the middle. This CDR3 is 14 amino acids long. CDR3: CASSIGTASYEQYF. In DNA form, the CDR3 reads TGCGCCAGCAGCATTGGGACGGCCTCCTACGAGCAGTACTTC.

This clone was picked up a small number of times. This chain uses TRBV29-1 with TRBJ2-7; TRBD2 aligns across 7 bases. With V trimmed by 1 base and J by 3 bases, 6 bases remained unmatched. This CDR3 has 14 residues. Germline V lookup: CDR1 SQVTM, CDR2 ANQGSEA. In DNA form, the CDR3 reads TGCAGCGTTGAAGGGTGGGAGGGCCGCTACGAGCAGTACTTC. Amino acid sequence: CSVEGWEGRYEQYF.

The rearrangement links TRBV4-2 to TRBJ2-7; TRBD1 matches at 7 bases. Germline CDR1 and CDR2: LGHNA and YNFKEQ. The junction had 5 bases not matched to a gene; V was cut back by 0 bases and J by 3 bases. The CDR3 length is 15 residues. The CDR3 loop is CASSQEGAGGYEQYF. CDR3 nucleotide sequence: TGTGCCAGCAGCCAAGAAGGGGCAGGGGGCTACGAGCAGTACTTC.

This clone ranks as medium-sized. V gene TRBV4-2 combines with J gene TRBJ2-5, with D perhaps given as TRBD1 or TRBD2 (5 bases each). Trimming cost V 4 bases and J 9 bases, with 21 bases left between them. CDR1 is LGHNA and CDR2 is YNFKEQ in the germline V gene. The CDR3 has 15 amino acids. The CDR3 DNA is TGTGCCAGCAGCCTCGAGGGGCGGGTAAACGGGGCCCAGTACTTC. Its protein is CASSLEGRVNGAQYF.

This clone showed up just a few times. This chain connects TRBV6-5 to TRBJ1-2, with 9 bases fitting TRBD1. The germline V gene has CDR1 MNHEY and CDR2 SVGAGI. Trimming cost V 5 bases and J 6 bases; bases outside gene matches: 7. This CDR3 comprises 14 residues. The CDR3 DNA reads as TGTGCCAGCAGTCCATCACAGGGGGCGCATGGCTACACCTTC. Translating gives CASSPSQGAHGYTF.

The chain is built from TRBV5-1 and TRBJ2-5, with D possibly TRBD2 on 5 matching bases. The CDR3 consists of 14 residues. V shed 4 bases and J shed 7 bases, with 17 bases lying between them. Germline assignment: CDR1 SGHRS and CDR2 YFSETQ. This chain's CDR3 is CASSPRATEGTQYF. The CDR3 nucleotides are TGCGCCAGCAGCCCCCGGGCCACCGAGGGGACCCAGTACTTC.

This chain joins TRBV7-9 and TRBJ2-3, with D perhaps assigned TRBD1 or TRBD2 (6 bases each). Germline CDR1 SEHNR, CDR2 FQNEAQ (reference sequence). There are 13 residues in the CDR3. V was shortened by 0 bases and J by 8 bases, with 9 bases between the two germline ends. The CDR3 coding sequence is TGTGCCAGCAGCTTAGCGGAGGGGGGTACGCAGTATTTT. Its protein is CASSLAEGGTQYF.

The chain combines TRBV7-1 with TRBJ2-7; 10 positions agree with TRBD1. TRBV7-1 is placed among ORFs of uncertain function. V gave up 4 bases and J gave up 5 bases; unmatched junction bases: 5. The CDR3 is 14 residues long. Here the CDR3 DNA reads TGTGCCAGCAGCTGGGGGACAGGGGTGAACGAGCAGTACTTC. This sequence encodes CASSWGTGVNEQYF.

By frequency in the sample, this clone is medium-sized. The chain uses TRBV9 and TRBJ1-1; D is possibly TRBD1 (5 bases). V was cut by 4 bases and J by 8 bases, with 15 bases left in between. Germline V gene lookup returns CDR1 SGDLS and CDR2 YYNGEE. CDR3 size: 13 residues. CDR3 nucleotides: TGTGCCAGCAGCTTCAGGCAGGGTTCGGAAGCTTTCTTT. Its protein product is CASSFRQGSEAFF.

This chain joins TRBV7-2 and TRBJ2-1; D uncertain. This CDR3 region has 13 residues. V was pared by 2 bases and J by 2 bases, with 4 bases between. The germline gives CDR1 SGHTA, CDR2 FQGNSA. The CDR3 loop is CASSLSTYNEQFF. CDR3 DNA sequence: TGTGCCAGCAGCTTAAGTACCTACAATGAGCAGTTCTTC.

This clone was seen a few times. The genes are TRBV10-1 and TRBJ2-7, with TRBD2 identical over 10 bases. CDR3 size: 15 residues. Looked up from germline, CDR1 is WNHNN and CDR2 is SYGVQD (reference sequence). Trimming at V came to 1 base and at J to 3 bases, leaving 3 bases not matched to a gene. The CDR3 bases are TGCGCCAGCAGTGAGTGGGTAGCGGGAGGCTACGAGCAGTACTTC. Translating gives CASSEWVAGGYEQYF.

V and J are TRBV12-1 and TRBJ1-2. TRBV12-1 is designated a pseudogene. The CDR3 has 15 amino acids. The CDR3 region is CASSPTRTVNYGYTF. The DNA of the CDR3 is TGTGCCAGCAGCCCCACGAGGACCGTAAACTATGGCTACACCTTC.

V and J are TRBV5-7 and TRBJ2-7; 8 nucleotides line up with TRBD2. TRBV5-7 is an ORF for which the function is uncertain. CDR3 size: 16 residues. With V trimmed by 4 bases and J by 4 bases, 13 bases remained unmatched. The CDR3 coding sequence is TGTGCCAGCAGCCTCAAAAGCGGGAGAGCATGGTACGAGCAGTACTTC. It encodes CASSLKSGRAWYEQYF.

The chain has TRBV4-3 and TRBJ2-7, with 8 bases that match TRBD1. This CDR3 has 15 amino acids. With 2 bases clipped from V and 4 bases from J, the junction kept 7 bases outside the gene matches. Per germline, CDR1 LGHNA and CDR2 YSLEER. In nucleotides, the CDR3 is TGCGCCAGCAGCCAAACTGACAGGGGACCTTACGAGCAGTACTTC. Translating gives CASSQTDRGPYEQYF.

This clone was seen more than once but under ten times. The chain combines TRBV4-1 with TRBJ2-7; D assignment may be TRBD1 or TRBD2 (6 bases each). Trimming removed 4 bases at V and 1 base at J, with 14 bases between. Germline-derived CDR1 and CDR2 are MGHRA and YSYEKL. CDR3 length equals 15 residues. CDR3 sequence reads: CASSREGGGSYEQYF. CDR3 coding DNA: TGCGCCAGCAGCCGCGAGGGGGGCGGGTCCTACGAGCAGTACTTC.

This chain's CDR3 is CASTPGEQYF. CDR3 nucleotide sequence: TGTGCCAGTACTCCGGGCGAGCAGTACTTC. The chain recombines TRBV19 with TRBJ2-7; D not resolved. Germline CDR1 reads LNHDA; CDR2 reads SQIVND (reference sequence). This CDR3 comprises 10 residues. V was shortened by 7 bases and J by 6 bases, with 7 bases between the two germline ends.

The table lists this clone with a few counts. This chain connects TRBV27 to TRBJ2-2; D is unresolved. Between the trimmed V and J ends, which lost 0 bases and 4 bases, there was a span of 3 bases. The germline V gene encodes CDR1 MNHEY and CDR2 SMNVEV (reference sequence). The CDR3 contains 13 residues. CDR3 DNA sequence: TGTGCCAGCAGTTTATCCGGCACCGGGGAGCTGTTTTTT. It codes for CASSLSGTGELFF.

This clone is labeled medium-sized. The rearrangement joins TRBV7-9 to TRBJ1-2; D is uncertain. CDR3 length: 10 residues. V lost 8 bases and J lost 5, with 6 bases in between. Germline V lookup: CDR1 SEHNR, CDR2 FQNEAQ (reference sequence). The CDR3 coding sequence is TGTGCCAGCGGAGATTATGGCTACACCTTC. It codes for CASGDYGYTF.